Sequencing of this T cell receptor (beta chain) was carried out in a study of T-cell memory formation after mild COVID-19 (dated by TCRdb to about 2021). Looking at the study overall: TCR sequence clusters from the two donors were largely donor specific. T-cell clones expanding and contracting after mild COVID-19 in a couple of donors were tracked by longitudinal TCRalpha and TCRbeta repertoire sequencing. The cohort was made up of two young adult volunteers, one female and one male, who were previously healthy.

The table lists this clonotype with a few counts. The antigen this receptor binds is unknown. Per-base quality was not reported, and no clone a single base away is much larger than it. Broader findings and caveats from the paper: SARS-CoV-2 specificity was not confirmed for the second-wave clones peaking on day 37. Contracting CD4+ clones turned up mainly in the CM and EM memory subsets, whereas EMRA was where CD8+ clones were enriched. Clones that contracted from day 15 to 85 showed balanced CD4/CD8 phenotypes, whereas a second wave of clones that expanded from day 15 to 37 leaned towards CD4+. The detection of some responding clones in pre-infection memory suggests that pre-existing cross-reactive memory T cells joined the SARS-CoV-2 response. Only a couple of mild cases were covered in the study, and larger cohorts including severe cases with pre-infection samples were considered necessary.

PBMCs were isolated by Ficoll-Paque density gradient centrifugation. TCRdb records Illumina NovaSeq 6000 as the sequencer. TCRalpha and TCRbeta cDNA libraries were constructed by 5'RACE with constant-segment primers, with sample barcodes and unique molecular identifiers being introduced. RNA was extracted from every sample with Trizol reagent. Amplification of the libraries took two PCR steps, and the second step added a second sample barcode plus Illumina TruSeq adapters. Libraries were sequenced on an Illumina NovaSeq with 2 x 150 bp paired-end reads. The source study handled its data this way. The reads were demultiplexed and collapsed into UMI-guided consensus sequences using migec v1.2.7. Using mixcr v2.1.11, UMI consensuses were aligned to TRA and TRB V and J templates and then assembled into clonotypes. Clonotypes were classified as expanded or contracted when called significant by both edgeR and NoisET, with noise models trained on biological replicates. For edgeR calls, the thresholds were a false discovery rate-adjusted p below 0.01 and a log2 fold-change of 1. PCA with hierarchical clustering of max-normalized trajectories of the 1000 most abundant clonotypes was used as exploratory dynamics analysis. Separately sequenced CD4+ and CD8+ repertoires were used to assign a CD4 or CD8 phenotype to each responding clone. Through fastp at Q25 and MiXCR, TCRdb rebuilt clones from the public reads, retaining in-frame beta chains. Rows with a matching CDR3 protein are joined into one entry that keeps the most common DNA and genes. The authors' filters were not applied to this entry. For this sample the table gives around 250,000 distinct CDR3 sequences, of which 8% to 9.5% were detected only once. Jointly, the top ten make up approximately 20% of the sample.

The germline V gene specifies SGDLS as CDR1 and YYNGEE as CDR2. Trimming takes 0 bases from V and 9 bases from J, and the germline ends sit 13 bases apart. Including the terminal cysteine and phenylalanine, the CDR3 comprises 14 residues. Solely the CDR3 DNA is kept, with 42 bases framed from the first base. The sequenced sample consisted of PBMCs or a T cell subset sorted from them (not recorded which). Recombination connected TRBV9 to TRBJ2-1; the D gene identity is not certain. The TCR comes from a man in his late teens or twenties who had mild COVID-19 (a few samples of this study predate the infection). The sample titles of this study are shuffled in the database, so cell type and time point are left out; the donor was told from shared clones. The CDR3 is CASSVVAAWSEQFF. At the DNA level, the sequence is TGTGCCAGCAGCGTAGTCGCAGCGTGGAGTGAGCAGTTCTTC.